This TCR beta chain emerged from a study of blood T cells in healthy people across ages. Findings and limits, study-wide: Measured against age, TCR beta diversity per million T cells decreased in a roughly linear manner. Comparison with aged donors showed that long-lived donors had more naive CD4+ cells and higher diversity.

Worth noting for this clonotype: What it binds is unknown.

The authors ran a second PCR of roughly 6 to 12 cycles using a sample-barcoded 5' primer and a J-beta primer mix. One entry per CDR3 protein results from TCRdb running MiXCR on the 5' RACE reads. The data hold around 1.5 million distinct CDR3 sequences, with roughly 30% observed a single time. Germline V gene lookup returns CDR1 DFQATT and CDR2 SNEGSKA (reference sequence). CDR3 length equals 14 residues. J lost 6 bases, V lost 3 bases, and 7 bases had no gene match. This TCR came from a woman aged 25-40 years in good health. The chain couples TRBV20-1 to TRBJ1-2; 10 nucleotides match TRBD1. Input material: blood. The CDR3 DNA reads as TGCAGTGCTAGTGTGGGACAGGGGTCTGATGGCTACACCTTC. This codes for CSASVGQGSDGYTF.